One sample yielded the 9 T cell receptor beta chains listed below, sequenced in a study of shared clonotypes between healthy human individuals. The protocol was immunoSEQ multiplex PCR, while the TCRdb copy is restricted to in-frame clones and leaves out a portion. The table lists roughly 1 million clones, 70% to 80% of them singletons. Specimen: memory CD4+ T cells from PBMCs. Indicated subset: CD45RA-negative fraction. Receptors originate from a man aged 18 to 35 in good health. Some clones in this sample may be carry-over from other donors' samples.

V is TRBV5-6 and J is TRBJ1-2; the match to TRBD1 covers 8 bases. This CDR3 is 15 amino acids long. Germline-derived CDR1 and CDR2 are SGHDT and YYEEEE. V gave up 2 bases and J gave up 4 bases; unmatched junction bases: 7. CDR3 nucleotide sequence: TGTGCCAGCAGCTTCGACAGGGGCGGTATCTATGGCTACACCTTC. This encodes CASSFDRGGIYGYTF.

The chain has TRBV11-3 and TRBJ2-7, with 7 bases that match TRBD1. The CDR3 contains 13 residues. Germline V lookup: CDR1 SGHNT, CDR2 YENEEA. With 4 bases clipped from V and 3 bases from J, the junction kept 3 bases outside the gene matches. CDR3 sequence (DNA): TGTGCCAGCAGCTCGGGACAGCACTACGAGCAGTACTTC. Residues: CASSSGQHYEQYF.

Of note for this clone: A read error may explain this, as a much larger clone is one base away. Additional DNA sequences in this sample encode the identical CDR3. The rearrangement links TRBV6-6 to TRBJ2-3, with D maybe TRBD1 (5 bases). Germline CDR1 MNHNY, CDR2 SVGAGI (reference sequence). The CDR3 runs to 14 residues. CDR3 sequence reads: CASSKGASTDTQYF. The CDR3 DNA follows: TGTGCCAGCAGTAAAGGGGCCAGCACAGATACGCAGTATTTC.

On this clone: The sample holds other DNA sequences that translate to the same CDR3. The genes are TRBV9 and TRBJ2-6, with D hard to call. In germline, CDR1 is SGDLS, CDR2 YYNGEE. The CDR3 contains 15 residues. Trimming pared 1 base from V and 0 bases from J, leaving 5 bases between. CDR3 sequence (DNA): TGTGCCAGCAGCGTACAGAGCTCTGGGGCCAACGTCCTGACTTTC. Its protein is CASSVQSSGANVLTF.

CDR3 protein: CASSRTTGSGNTEAFF. CDR3 sequence (DNA): TGTGCCAGTAGCCGAACGACAGGGTCGGGGAACACTGAAGCTTTCTTT. This chain links TRBV19 with TRBJ1-1; 7 nucleotides align to TRBD1. V dropped 6 bases and J dropped 1; count of bases not matched to a gene: 11. Germline V gene sequence: CDR1 LNHDA, CDR2 SQIVND (reference sequence). This CDR3 contains 16 residues.

The CDR3 here is CASSDGWLAGGAEQYF. Here the CDR3 DNA reads TGCGCCAGCAGTGATGGTTGGCTAGCGGGAGGAGCCGAGCAGTACTTC. The genes are TRBV10-2 and TRBJ2-7; the match to TRBD2 covers 11 bases. Germline V gene lookup returns CDR1 WSHSY and CDR2 SAAADI. The CDR3 covers 16 residues. V lost 3 bases and J lost 6; bases outside the gene matches: 10.

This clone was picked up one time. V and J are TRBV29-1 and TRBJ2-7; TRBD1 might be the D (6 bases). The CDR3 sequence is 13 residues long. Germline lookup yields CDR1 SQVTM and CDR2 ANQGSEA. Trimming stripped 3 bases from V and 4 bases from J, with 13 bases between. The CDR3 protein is CSVEGTSFYEQYF. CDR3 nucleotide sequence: TGCAGCGTTGAGGGGACAAGTTTTTACGAGCAGTACTTC.

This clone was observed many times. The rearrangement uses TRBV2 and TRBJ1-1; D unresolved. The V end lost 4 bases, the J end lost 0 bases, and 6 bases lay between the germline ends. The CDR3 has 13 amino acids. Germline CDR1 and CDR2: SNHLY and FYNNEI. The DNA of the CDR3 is TGTGCCAGCAGTGTGGAAGTGAACACTGAAGCTTTCTTT. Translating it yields CASSVEVNTEAFF. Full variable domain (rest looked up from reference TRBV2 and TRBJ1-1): EPEVTQTPSHQVTQMGQEVILRCVPISNHLYFYWYRQILGQKVEFLVSFYNNEISEKSEIFDDQFSVERPDGSNFTLKIRSTKLEDSAMYFCASSVEVNTEAFFGQGTRLTVV.

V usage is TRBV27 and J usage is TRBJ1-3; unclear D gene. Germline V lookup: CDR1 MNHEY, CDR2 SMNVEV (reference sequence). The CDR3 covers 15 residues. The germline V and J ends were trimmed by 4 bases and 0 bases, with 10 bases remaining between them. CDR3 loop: CASSWSTVSGNTIYF. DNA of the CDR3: TGTGCCAGCAGTTGGTCGACGGTCTCTGGAAACACCATATATTTT.